The present TCR beta chain was sequenced within a study of blood T cells in healthy people across ages. About the study: Template switching picked up about one barcoded beta molecule for each two T cells.

General study results and limits: More naive CD4+ cells and higher diversity marked long-lived donors relative to aged donors.

Concerning this clonotype: Its antigen is as yet unknown.

Trimming stripped 7 bases from V and 7 bases from J, with 19 bases between. The germline V gene has CDR1 SQVTM and CDR2 ANQGSEA. This CDR3 spans 14 amino acids. A J-beta primer mix and a sample-barcoded 5' primer were used in a second PCR of roughly 7 to 12 cycles. In TCRdb, the 5' RACE reads were re-called with MiXCR into one record per CDR3 protein. The sample records about 1.8 million distinct CDR3 sequences, less than 50% being singletons. This TCR came from a woman between 35 and 50 years old in good health. The source material was blood. V gene TRBV29-1 combines with J gene TRBJ1-4, with D tentatively TRBD1 (5 bases). CDR3 sequence reads: CSARLGPISEKLFF. As DNA, the CDR3 is TGCAGCGCCCGCCTGGGGCCCATTAGTGAAAAACTGTTTTTT.